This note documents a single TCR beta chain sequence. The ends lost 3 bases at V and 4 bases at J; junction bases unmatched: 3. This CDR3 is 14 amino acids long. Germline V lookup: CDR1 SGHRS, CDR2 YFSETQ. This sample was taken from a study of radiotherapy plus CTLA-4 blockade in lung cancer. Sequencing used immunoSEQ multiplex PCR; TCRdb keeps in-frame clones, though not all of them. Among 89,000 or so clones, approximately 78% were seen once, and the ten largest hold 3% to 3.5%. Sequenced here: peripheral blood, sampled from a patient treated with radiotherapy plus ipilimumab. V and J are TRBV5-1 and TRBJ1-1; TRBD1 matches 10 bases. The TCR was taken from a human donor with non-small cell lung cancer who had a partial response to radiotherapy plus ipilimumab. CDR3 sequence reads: CASSYRTGGTEAFF. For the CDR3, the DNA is TGCGCCAGCAGCTACCGGACAGGGGGCACTGAAGCTTTCTTT.